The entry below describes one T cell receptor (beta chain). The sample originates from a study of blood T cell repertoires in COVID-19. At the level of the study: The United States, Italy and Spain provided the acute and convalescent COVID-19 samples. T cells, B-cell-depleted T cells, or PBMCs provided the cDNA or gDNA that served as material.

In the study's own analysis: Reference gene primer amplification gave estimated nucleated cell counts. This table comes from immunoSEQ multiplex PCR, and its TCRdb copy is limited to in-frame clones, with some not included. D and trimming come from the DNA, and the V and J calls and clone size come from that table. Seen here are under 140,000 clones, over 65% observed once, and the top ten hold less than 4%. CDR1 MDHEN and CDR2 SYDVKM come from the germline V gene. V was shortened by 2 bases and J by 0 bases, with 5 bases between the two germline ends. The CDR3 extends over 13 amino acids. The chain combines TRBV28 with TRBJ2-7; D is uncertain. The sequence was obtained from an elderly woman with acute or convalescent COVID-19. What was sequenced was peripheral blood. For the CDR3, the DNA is TGTGCCAGCAGTTTAACAAGCTCCTACGAGCAGTACTTC. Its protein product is CASSLTSSYEQYF.